The TCR beta chain described here comes from a study of radiotherapy plus CTLA-4 blockade in lung cancer. Measured with immunoSEQ multiplex PCR; TCRdb has only the in-frame clones, and not every one. The sample contains about 45,000 clones, roughly 65% of which appear only once. Trimming took 5 bases from V and 7 from J, leaving 11 bases between them. CDR1 is SGHTA, CDR2 FQGNSA, per germline. This CDR3 is 13 amino acids long. This clone is medium-sized within its sample. This chain joins TRBV7-2 and TRBJ2-2; the D gene is possibly TRBD1 (6 bases). The material sequenced was peripheral blood, taken from a patient treated with radiotherapy plus ipilimumab. This sequence was found in a human donor with non-small cell lung cancer who had a partial response to radiotherapy plus ipilimumab. CDR3 nucleotide sequence: TGTGCCAGCAGCCCCCAGGGGCACGGGGAGCTGTTTTTT. It yields the protein CASSPQGHGELFF.